The next 10 T cell receptor beta chains were all read from a single sample in a study of regulatory T cells in long-lasting Graves disease. The time point: newly diagnosed GD, antithyroid drugs for less than 3 months. The TCR library was prepared using RNA isolated from PBMCs. Construction of TCR beta libraries relied on iRepertoire HTBI primers and on Arm-PCR targeting CDR3 regions. TCRdb analysed the multiplex PCR reads with MiXCR anew, one entry per CDR3 protein. The sample carries roughly 440,000 distinct CDR3 sequences, 16% recorded once. This sample also appeared in a second study, on T cells in Graves' hyperthyroidism and ophthalmopathy.

The sample here was peripheral blood mononuclear cells (PBMCs), taken at new diagnosis, from a patient treated with antithyroid drugs. Source of these receptors: a woman aged 18-35 years with Graves disease.

This clonotype was detected ten times or more. The rearrangement uses TRBV18 and TRBJ1-1, with TRBD1 as a possible D gene (6 bases). The CDR3 is 13 residues long. Per the germline V gene, CDR1 is KGHSH and CDR2 is LQKENI. Trimming pared 8 bases from V and 1 base from J, leaving 11 bases between. Written as DNA, the CDR3 is TGTGCCAGCAGCCCGGGACAGAACACTGAAGCTTTCTTT. It yields the protein CASSPGQNTEAFF.

Notes on this clonotype: A read error likely explains this, since a far larger clone differs by one base. V gene TRBV28 combines with J gene TRBJ2-5, with 15 bases aligning to TRBD2. The end of the DNA fits TRBJ2-7 better, so the J call may be wrong. The CDR3 has 21 amino acids. Germline V CDR1 and CDR2: MDHEN, SYDVKM. This CDR3 reads CASRLLAGGGLAGGGGYEQYF. The DNA for the CDR3 is TGTGCCAGCAGGTTATTAGCGGGGGGGGGACTAGCGGGAGGCGGGGGATACGAGCAGTACTTC.

This clonotype occurred many times. The chain has TRBV6-5 and TRBJ2-5; 9 bases line up with TRBD2. CDR3 size: 15 residues. The germline CDR1 and CDR2 sequences are MNHEY and SVGAGI. V shed 1 base, J shed 5 bases, and the junction held 5 bases outside the gene matches. The CDR3 sequence: CASSYLAGAQETQYF. CDR3 DNA: TGTGCCAGCAGTTACTTAGCGGGAGCTCAGGAGACCCAGTACTTC.

In its sample, this clonotype was seen a few times. The chain links TRBV28 to TRBJ2-2; the match to TRBD2 covers 11 bases. V lost 7 bases, J lost 4 bases, and 8 bases stayed unmatched. The CDR3 is made up of 16 amino acids. The germline gives CDR1 MDHEN, CDR2 SYDVKM. In DNA, the CDR3 is TGTGCCAGCACCCCGACTAGCGGGATAATCACCGGGGAGCTGTTTTTT. Its protein product is CASTPTSGIITGELFF.

A few counts support this clonotype. This sequence joins TRBV25-1 and TRBJ2-1, with D possibly being TRBD2 (6 bases). The V end lost 4 bases, the J end lost 8 bases, and 15 bases lay between the germline ends. The CDR3 has 14 amino acids. The V gene's germline CDR1 is MGHDK and CDR2 SYGVNS. CDR3 coding DNA: TGTGCCAGCAGTGGGCAGACTAGTCCCGATGAGCAGTTCTTC. Protein sequence: CASSGQTSPDEQFF.

V is TRBV4-1 and J is TRBJ2-1; D is ambiguous. CDR3 length equals 14 residues. Per the germline V gene, CDR1 is MGHRA and CDR2 is YSYEKL. Between the trimmed V and J ends, which lost 2 bases and 4 bases, there was a span of 9 bases. CDR3 region: CASSQTIEYNEQFF. The DNA of the CDR3 is TGCGCCAGCAGCCAAACAATAGAATACAATGAGCAGTTCTTC.

This sequence joins TRBV5-1 and TRBJ1-1, with TRBD1 as a possible D gene (5 bases). Germline CDR1 and CDR2: SGHRS and YFSETQ. Trimming shortened V by 4 bases and J by 6 bases, and 16 bases separated the two germline ends. This CDR3 is built from 14 residues. The CDR3 coding sequence is TGCGCCAGCAGCCAAACGATGGGGGGACCTGAAGCTTTCTTT. Translating gives CASSQTMGGPEAFF.

This clonotype showed up many times. V usage is TRBV18 and J usage is TRBJ2-5, with D perhaps assigned TRBD1 or TRBD2 (6 bases each). V dropped 6 bases and J dropped 4 bases, with 18 bases sitting between them. This CDR3 contains 15 residues. Per germline, CDR1 KGHSH and CDR2 LQKENI. DNA of the CDR3: TGTGCCAGCTCGTACGACAGGAGGGTTATAGAGACCCAGTACTTC. It translates to CASSYDRRVIETQYF.

The sample holds many counts of this clonotype. The CDR3 here is CASSLGLVGAASGYEQYF. CDR3 in DNA: TGTGCCAGCAGCTTAGGCCTGGTTGGGGCTGCATCCGGTTACGAGCAGTACTTC. V and J are TRBV13 and TRBJ2-7; D perhaps matches TRBD1 (5 bases). The V end lost 0 bases, the J end lost 4 bases, and 22 bases lay between the germline ends. The CDR3 covers 18 residues. Germline values: CDR1 PRHDT, CDR2 FYEKMQ (reference sequence).

This clonotype was counted only a few times. The chain couples TRBV20-1 to TRBJ2-7; TRBD2 aligns across 10 bases. CDR1 is DFQATT and CDR2 is SNEGSKA in the germline V gene (reference sequence). The length of the CDR3 is 16 residues. V was clipped by 0 bases and J by 2 bases; unmatched bases: 7. The CDR3 here is CSARDPGTSVPYEQYF. The DNA of the CDR3 is TGCAGTGCTAGAGATCCCGGGACTAGCGTGCCCTACGAGCAGTACTTC.